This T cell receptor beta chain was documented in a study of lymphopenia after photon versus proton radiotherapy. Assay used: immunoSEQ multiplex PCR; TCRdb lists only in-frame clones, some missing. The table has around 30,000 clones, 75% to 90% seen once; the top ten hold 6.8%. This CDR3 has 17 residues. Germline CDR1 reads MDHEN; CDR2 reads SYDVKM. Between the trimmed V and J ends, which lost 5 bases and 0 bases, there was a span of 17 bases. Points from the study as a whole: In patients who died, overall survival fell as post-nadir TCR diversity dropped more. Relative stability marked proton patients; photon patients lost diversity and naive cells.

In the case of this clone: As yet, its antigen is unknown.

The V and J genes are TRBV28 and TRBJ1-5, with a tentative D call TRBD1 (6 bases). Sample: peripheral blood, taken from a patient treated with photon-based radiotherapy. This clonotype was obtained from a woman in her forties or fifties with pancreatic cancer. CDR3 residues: CASSSTQGLYSNQPQHF. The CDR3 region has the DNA TGTGCCAGCAGTAGTACTCAGGGGCTCTATAGCAATCAGCCCCAGCATTTT.